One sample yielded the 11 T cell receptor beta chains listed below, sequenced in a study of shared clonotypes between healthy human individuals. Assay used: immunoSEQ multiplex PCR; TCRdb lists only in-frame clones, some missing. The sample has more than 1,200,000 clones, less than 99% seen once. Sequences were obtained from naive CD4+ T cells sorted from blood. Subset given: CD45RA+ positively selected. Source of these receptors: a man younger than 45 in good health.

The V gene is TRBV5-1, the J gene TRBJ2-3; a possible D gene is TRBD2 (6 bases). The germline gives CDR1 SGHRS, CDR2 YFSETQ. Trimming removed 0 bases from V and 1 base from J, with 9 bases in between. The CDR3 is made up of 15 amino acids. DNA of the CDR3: TGCGCCAGCAGCTTGGGCGGGAAGGGCACAGATACGCAGTATTTT. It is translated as CASSLGGKGTDTQYF.

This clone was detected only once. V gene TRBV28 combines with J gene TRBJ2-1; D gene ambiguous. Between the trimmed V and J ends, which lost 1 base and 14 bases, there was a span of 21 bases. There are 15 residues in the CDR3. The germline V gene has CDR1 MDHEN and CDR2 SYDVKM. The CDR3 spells CASSLSLVTSPTEFF. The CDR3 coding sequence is TGTGCCAGCAGTTTATCTCTAGTAACATCCCCCACTGAGTTCTTC.

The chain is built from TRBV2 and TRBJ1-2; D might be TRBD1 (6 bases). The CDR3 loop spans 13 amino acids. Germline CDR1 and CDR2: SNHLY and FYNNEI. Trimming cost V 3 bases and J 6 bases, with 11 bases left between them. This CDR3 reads CASSDAGENGYTF. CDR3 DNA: TGTGCCAGCAGTGATGCAGGGGAGAATGGCTACACCTTC. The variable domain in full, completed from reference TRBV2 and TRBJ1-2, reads EPEVTQTPSHQVTQMGQEVILRCVPISNHLYFYWYRQILGQKVEFLVSFYNNEISEKSEIFDDQFSVERPDGSNFTLKIRSTKLEDSAMYFCASSDAGENGYTFGSGTRLTVV.

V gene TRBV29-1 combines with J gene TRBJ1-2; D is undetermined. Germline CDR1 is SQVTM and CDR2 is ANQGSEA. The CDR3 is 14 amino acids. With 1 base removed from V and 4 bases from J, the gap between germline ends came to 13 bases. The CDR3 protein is CSVEVSDGPYGYTF. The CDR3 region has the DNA TGCAGCGTTGAAGTCTCGGACGGACCCTATGGCTACACCTTC.

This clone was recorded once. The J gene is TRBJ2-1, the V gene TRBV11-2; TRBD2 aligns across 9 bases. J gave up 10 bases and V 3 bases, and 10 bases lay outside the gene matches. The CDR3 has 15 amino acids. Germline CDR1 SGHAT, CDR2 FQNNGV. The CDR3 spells CASSFLREGALEQFF. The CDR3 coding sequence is TGTGCCAGCAGCTTCCTGCGGGAGGGCGCGTTGGAGCAGTTCTTC.

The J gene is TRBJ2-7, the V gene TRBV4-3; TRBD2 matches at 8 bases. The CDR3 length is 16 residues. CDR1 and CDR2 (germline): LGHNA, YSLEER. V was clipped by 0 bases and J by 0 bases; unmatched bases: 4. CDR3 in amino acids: CASSQELSGISYEQYF. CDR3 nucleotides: TGCGCCAGCAGCCAAGAGCTTAGCGGGATCTCCTACGAGCAGTACTTC.

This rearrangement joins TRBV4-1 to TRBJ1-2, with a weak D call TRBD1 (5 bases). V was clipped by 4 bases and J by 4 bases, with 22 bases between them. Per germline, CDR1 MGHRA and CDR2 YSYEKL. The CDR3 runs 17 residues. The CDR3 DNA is TGCGCCAGCAGCCCCGATCCGGGACGGGTGACCGGCTATGGCTACACCTTC. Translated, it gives CASSPDPGRVTGYGYTF.

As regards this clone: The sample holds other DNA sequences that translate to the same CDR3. In DNA form, the CDR3 reads TGTGCCAGCACCCCCGGTGGAGCTAACTATGGCTACACCTTC. Protein sequence: CASTPGGANYGYTF. The rearrangement links TRBV28 to TRBJ1-2; no definite D call. Germline V gene lookup returns CDR1 MDHEN and CDR2 SYDVKM. Trimming stripped 7 bases from V and 0 bases from J, with 12 bases between. This CDR3 region has 14 residues.

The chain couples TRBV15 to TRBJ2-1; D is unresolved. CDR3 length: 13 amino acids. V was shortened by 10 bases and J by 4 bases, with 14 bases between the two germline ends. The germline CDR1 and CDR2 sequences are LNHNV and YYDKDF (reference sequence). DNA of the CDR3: TGTGCCATACGACCCGACGGGTACAATGAGCAGTTCTTC. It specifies CAIRPDGYNEQFF.

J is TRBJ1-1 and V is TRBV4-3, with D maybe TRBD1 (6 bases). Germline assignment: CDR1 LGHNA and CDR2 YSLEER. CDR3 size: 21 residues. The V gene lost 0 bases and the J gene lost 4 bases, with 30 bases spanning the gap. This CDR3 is CASSQDPAGGQHTQGLTEAFF. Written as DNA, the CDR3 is TGCGCCAGCAGCCAAGATCCGGCGGGTGGACAACACACACAGGGACTCACTGAAGCTTTCTTT.

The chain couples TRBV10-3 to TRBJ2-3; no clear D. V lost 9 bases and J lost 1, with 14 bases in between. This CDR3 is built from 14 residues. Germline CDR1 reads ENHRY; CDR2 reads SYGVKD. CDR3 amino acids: CAIHSTHGTDTQYF. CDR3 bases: TGTGCCATTCACTCGACCCACGGCACAGATACGCAGTATTTT.